Listed below are T cell receptor beta chains from one sample, sequenced in a study of blood T cell repertoires in COVID-19. Data came from immunoSEQ multiplex PCR; TCRdb stores just in-frame clones and leaves some out. The sample records under 350,000 clones, roughly 86% being singletons. The specimen was peripheral blood. The receptors shown here come from a man in his 70s with acute or convalescent COVID-19. The CDR3 runs from the conserved cysteine through the conserved F or W. Fields, in order: V gene, J gene, D gene, clone size, CDR3 DNA, CDR3 protein. The D gene is left open where the match is weak. A row's size may be missing; if present it is once, few, many or a size class.

>TRBV5-6|TRBJ2-2|-|-
TGTGCCAGCAGCTTGGGTCTCTGGAGTAACACCGGGGAGCTGTTTTTT
CASSLGLWSNTGELFF
>TRBV3-1/TRBV3-2|TRBJ2-7|-|-
TGTGCCAGCAGCGAGACAGGCTCGAGCTCCTACGAGCAGTACTTC
CASSETGSSSYEQYF
>TRBV21-1|TRBJ1-3|-|-
TGTGCCAGCAGCAAAGAGAGAGGTAGGTCCTCTGGAAACACCATATATTTT
CASSKERGRSSGNTIYF
>TRBV15|TRBJ1-1|-|-
TGTGCCACCAGCAGACCTCAGGGCCAGAACACTGAAGCTTTCTTT
CATSRPQGQNTEAFF
>TRBV6-6|TRBJ1-3|-|once
TGTGCCAGCAGTTACTGGAGGGGCATCTCTGGAAACACCATATATTTT
CASSYWRGISGNTIYF
>TRBV5-8|TRBJ2-2|TRBD1|-
TGTGCCAGCAGCTTAAGGACAGGGGGTAACACCGGGGAGCTGTTTTTT
CASSLRTGGNTGELFF
>TRBV28|TRBJ2-1|-|-
TGTGCCAGCAGCAATCCCGGGGGGCGGGATGAGCAGTTCTTC
CASSNPGGRDEQFF
>TRBV7-2|TRBJ2-5|TRBD1|-
TGTGCCAGCAGCTTAGGGACAGGGGGTTCCTGGGAGACCCAGTACTTC
CASSLGTGGSWETQYF
>TRBV13|TRBJ1-2|TRBD1|-
TGTGCCAGCAGCTTAGCAGGGGGCGGTTATGGCTACACCTTC
CASSLAGGGYGYTF
>TRBV28|TRBJ1-1|TRBD1|-
TGTGCCAGCAGTTTAACCGGGGGACAGTTGAACACTGAAGCTTTCTTT
CASSLTGGQLNTEAFF
>TRBV7-9|TRBJ2-7|TRBD2|-
TGTGCCAGCAGCCTAGCGGGAGGGGGGCAGTACTTC
CASSLAGGGQYF
>TRBV6-5|TRBJ1-1|-|-
TGTGCCAGCAGTCTTCTGGGGGGAGACACTGAAGCTTTCTTT
CASSLLGGDTEAFF
>TRBV1|TRBJ1-5|-|-
TGCACCAGCAGCCACGCGGGGGTCCTTCAGCCCCAGCATTTT
CTSSHAGVLQPQHF
>TRBV5-5|TRBJ1-1|TRBD1|-
TGTGCCAGCAGAAGGGGACAGGGAATAACTGAAGCTTTCTTT
CASRRGQGITEAFF
>TRBV7-2|TRBJ1-2|TRBD1|-
TGTGCCAGCAGCACGGGACAGGGCTATGGCTACACCTTC
CASSTGQGYGYTF
>TRBV27|TRBJ2-2|-|-
TGTGCCAGCAGTCCGGGACTTGATGGCACCGGGGAGCTGTTTTTT
CASSPGLDGTGELFF